This T cell receptor beta chain was found in a study of T-cell memory formation after mild COVID-19 (dated by TCRdb to the early 2020s). Background on the whole study: TCR sequence clusters from the two donors were largely donor specific. In a couple of donors, T-cell clones that expanded and contracted after mild COVID-19 were tracked by sequencing TCRalpha and TCRbeta repertoires over time. The cohort comprised two young, previously healthy adult volunteers, one female and one male.

In regard to this clonotype: This clone's antigen is unknown. The input lacks base qualities; no much larger clone sits a single base away.

Ficoll-Paque density gradient centrifugation was the method used to isolate PBMCs. Here is what the overall study found, with its caveats: Contracting CD4+ clones were found mainly in CM and EM memory subsets, while CD8+ clones were enriched in EMRA. The second-wave clones that peaked on day 37 were not confirmed to be SARS-CoV-2 specific. Balanced CD4/CD8 phenotypes were observed for clones contracting from day 15 to 85, whereas a bias towards CD4+ was observed for a second wave of clones expanding from day 15 to 37. The study covered only a couple of mild cases, and larger cohorts including severe cases with pre-infection samples were considered necessary. Some responding clones were detected in pre-infection memory, suggesting pre-existing cross-reactive memory T cells joined the SARS-CoV-2 response.

TCRdb names Illumina NovaSeq 6000 as the instrument used. TCRalpha and TCRbeta cDNA libraries were built by 5'RACE with constant-segment primers, adding sample barcodes and unique molecular identifiers. Trizol reagent was used to extract RNA from every sample. The libraries were amplified in two PCR steps, and the second step added a second sample barcode and Illumina TruSeq adapters. Sequencing of the libraries was done on an Illumina NovaSeq, producing 2 x 150 bp paired-end reads. The authors' pipeline ran thus. Reads were demultiplexed and collapsed into UMI-guided consensus sequences with migec v1.2.7. With mixcr v2.1.11, UMI consensuses were aligned to TRA and TRB V and J templates and assembled into clonotypes. Clonotypes were classified as expanded or contracted when called significant by both edgeR and NoisET, with noise models trained on biological replicates. For edgeR calls, the cutoffs were a false discovery rate-adjusted p below 0.01 and a log2 fold-change threshold of 1. PCA with hierarchical clustering of max-normalized trajectories of the 1000 most abundant clonotypes was used as exploratory dynamics analysis. Separately sequenced CD4+ and CD8+ repertoires were used to assign the CD4 or CD8 phenotype of responding clones. TCRdb's own reprocessing of the public reads used fastp at Q25 and MiXCR and kept productive beta chains. Rows are unified per CDR3 protein, each entry keeping the most common DNA and genes. The V and J calls and clone size come from TCRdb's table, not from the authors' own analysis. This sample holds some 280,000 distinct CDR3 sequences; 16% were observed only once. More than 20% of the sample rests with the top ten.

Looking up the germline V gene yields CDR1 MNHEY and CDR2 SVGEGT. Trimming removed 6 bases from V and 1 base from J; the gene matches leave 7 bases unexplained. From its cysteine to its phenylalanine, the CDR3 spans 16 amino acids. Only the CDR3 DNA stays, 48 bases, in frame from base 1. This receptor was taken from a man aged 18 to 29 who had mild COVID-19 (a few samples of this study predate the infection). The sample titles of this study are shuffled in the database, so cell type and time point are left out; the donor was told from shared clones. The chain links TRBV6-2 or TRBV6-3 with TRBJ1-5; 9 bases in between match TRBD1. Sequencing used PBMCs or a T cell subset sorted from them (not recorded which). Here is the DNA: TGTGCCAGCAGGCTGGGACAGGGATCGAGCAATCAGCCCCAGCATTTT. This sequence encodes CASRLGQGSSNQPQHF.